This entry lists 15 T cell receptor beta chains sequenced from one sample in a study of PD-L1 blockade in urothelial cancer. Clones were read by immunoSEQ multiplex PCR, and TCRdb kept only the in-frame ones, dropping some. Of under 100,000 clones in the sample, roughly 82% were seen once. Specimen: PBMCs, collected around atezolizumab (anti-PD-L1) treatment. These receptors were taken from a man in his 70s with urothelial cancer.

The chain links TRBV11-3 to TRBJ2-5; 8 nucleotides agree with TRBD1. The V segment lost 5 bases and the J segment 2 bases; nucleotides outside the gene matches: 7. The CDR3 is 15 amino acids. Germline CDR1 and CDR2: SGHNT and YENEEA. The CDR3 nucleotides read TGTGCCAGCAGCCCCGGGACAGGAATACAAGAGACCCAGTACTTC. Translation gives CASSPGTGIQETQYF.

The V and J genes are TRBV15 and TRBJ2-5; D possibly corresponds to TRBD2 (6 bases). CDR3 length: 16 residues. Trimming took off 3 bases at V and 1 base at J, with 15 bases between the two ends. The germline CDR1 and CDR2 sequences are LNHNV and YYDKDF (reference sequence). The CDR3 coding sequence is TGTGCCACCAGCAGGGCCATCATGGGGGGCCAAGAGACCCAGTACTTC. Protein: CATSRAIMGGQETQYF.

In its sample, this clone was seen a few times. The gene calls are TRBV19 and TRBJ1-5, with a weak D call TRBD1 (6 bases). CDR1 is LNHDA and CDR2 is SQIVND in the germline V gene (reference sequence). Trimming took 10 bases from V and 0 from J, leaving 10 bases between them. The CDR3 consists of 13 residues. The CDR3 reads CATGDYSNQPQHF. CDR3 bases: TGTGCCACAGGGGATTATAGCAATCAGCCCCAGCATTTT.

The V and J genes are TRBV6-6 and TRBJ2-1; D gene ambiguous. Trimming took off 10 bases at V and 1 base at J, with 11 bases between the two ends. The germline V gene has CDR1 MNHNY and CDR2 SVGAGI (reference sequence). This CDR3 spans 13 amino acids. The CDR3 is CATHLASYNEQFF. CDR3 nucleotide sequence: TGTGCCACCCATTTGGCTTCCTACAATGAGCAGTTCTTC.

The chain employs TRBV19 and TRBJ1-2; 7 positions match TRBD1. Germline CDR1 LNHDA, CDR2 SQIVND (reference sequence). The CDR3 runs 15 residues. Trimming removed 1 base from V and 6 bases from J; junction bases left unmatched: 8. The CDR3 DNA reads as TGTGCCAGTAGTATAGTGCCAGGGGGTAGTAATGGCTACACCTTC. Its protein is CASSIVPGGSNGYTF.

The chain joins TRBV9 to TRBJ1-3; no clear D gene. V was cut by 3 bases and J by 1 base, with 11 bases left in between. Per germline, CDR1 SGDLS and CDR2 YYNGEE. The CDR3 has 15 residues. The CDR3, as DNA: TGTGCCAGCAGCGCCCTGGGAGATTCTGGAAACACCATATATTTT. This sequence encodes CASSALGDSGNTIYF.

This chain uses TRBV18 with TRBJ1-1; no clear D gene. This CDR3 comprises 14 residues. V was clipped by 3 bases and J by 0 bases, with 8 bases between them. Germline lookup yields CDR1 KGHSH and CDR2 LQKENI. DNA for the CDR3: TGTGCCAGCTCACCTATACAGCTGAACACTGAAGCTTTCTTT. Protein: CASSPIQLNTEAFF.

The chain is built from TRBV4-1 and TRBJ2-7, with TRBD1 identical over 7 bases. Germline-derived CDR1 and CDR2 are MGHRA and YSYEKL. With 0 bases clipped from V and 5 bases from J, the junction kept 13 bases outside the gene matches. The CDR3 spans 17 residues. The CDR3 region has the DNA TGCGCCAGCAGCCAAGAACCCCCAGGGGGAGAAAGTGACGAGCAGTACTTC. Encoded protein: CASSQEPPGGESDEQYF.

This clone was seen only once. V and J are TRBV7-9 and TRBJ1-5; D ambiguous. V gave up 4 bases and J gave up 5 bases, with 6 bases separating them. CDR1 and CDR2 (germline): SEHNR, FQNEAQ (reference sequence). The CDR3 covers 12 residues. CDR3 nucleotide sequence: TGTGCCAGCAGCTCCACACATCAGCCCCAGCATTTT. Translating gives CASSSTHQPQHF.

The genes are TRBV15 and TRBJ2-3; TRBD2 aligns across 10 bases. From germline, CDR1 is LNHNV and CDR2 YYDKDF (reference sequence). Losses at the gene ends were 4 bases for V and 3 bases for J; bases not matched to a gene: 10. There are 17 residues in the CDR3. As DNA, the CDR3 is TGTGCCACCAGCATCGTCCTAGCGGGAGAAGGGACAGATACGCAGTATTTT. It encodes CATSIVLAGEGTDTQYF.

To note about this clone: A junction end diverges from the germline sequence, so it may reflect a read error. The chain couples TRBV7-7 to TRBJ2-3; the match to TRBD2 covers 8 bases. In germline, CDR1 is SSHAT, CDR2 FNYEAQ (reference sequence). The CDR3 has 14 residues. The CDR3: CASSRTSGLDTQYF. In nucleotides, the CDR3 is TGTGCTAGCAGCCGCACTAGCGGACTAGATACGCAGTATTTT.

With regard to this clone: A read error is possible here, since a much larger clone lies one base away. The V and J genes are TRBV9 and TRBJ1-1; the match to TRBD1 covers 8 bases. CDR1 is SGDLS, CDR2 YYNGEE, per germline. Unmatched junction bases numbered 17, after V lost 3 bases and J lost 7 bases. The CDR3 has 17 residues. CDR3 loop: CASSAAGRGLSDDEAFF. Written as DNA, the CDR3 is TGTGCCAGCAGCGCGGCGGGCAGGGGGCTTTCGGACGATGAAGCTTTCTTT.

CDR3 nucleotide sequence: TGTGCCAGCAGCTTAAATGGGGCCAGGCGGGGAGATACGCAGTATTTT. Amino acids: CASSLNGARRGDTQYF. The chain recombines TRBV11-2 with TRBJ2-3; TRBD2 is a possible D gene (6 bases). The V end was cut by 2 bases, the J end by 5 bases, with 17 bases between. The CDR3 covers 16 residues. Germline loops: CDR1 SGHAT, CDR2 FQNNGV.

As DNA, the CDR3 is TGTGCCAGCAGTGGCCGGGACAGGGGGCCCGCGGGAGAAAAACTGTTTTTT. Translation gives CASSGRDRGPAGEKLFF. V is TRBV6-1 and J is TRBJ1-4, with 12 bases that match TRBD1. The CDR3 loop spans 17 amino acids. CDR1 and CDR2 from the germline V gene are MNHNS and SASEGT. Trimming cost V 4 bases and J 8 bases; bases outside gene matches: 11.

This clone was seen more than once but under ten times. The rearrangement links TRBV27 to TRBJ1-5; 7 nucleotides align to TRBD1. Germline CDR1 and CDR2: MNHEY and SMNVEV (reference sequence). CDR3 length: 15 residues. J lost 3 bases, V lost 5 bases, and 7 bases had no gene match. The CDR3 loop reads CASSPGTVLNQPQHF. CDR3 in DNA: TGTGCCAGCAGTCCGGGGACAGTCCTCAATCAGCCCCAGCATTTT.